This T cell receptor beta chain appears in the sequencing data of a study of blood T cell repertoires in COVID-19. About the study: Acute and convalescent COVID-19 samples came from the United States, Italy and Spain.

This clone was detected once. Sequencing was performed with immunoSEQ multiplex PCR; in TCRdb, only in-frame clones are kept and a portion is missing. The sample lists around 250,000 clones, 89% occurring once. CDR3 length: 12 residues. Trimming took 6 bases from V and 7 from J, leaving 9 bases between them. This TCR derives from a woman in her forties who had recovered from COVID-19. Sequenced material: peripheral blood. The rearrangement joins TRBV12-3 or TRBV12-4 to TRBJ2-2; no firm D call. The CDR3 protein is CASSPSIGELFF. CDR3 coding DNA: TGTGCCAGCAGCCCTAGTATCGGGGAGCTGTTTTTT.